This is a list of T cell receptor beta chains from one sample in a study of T-cell reconstitution after alpha-beta-depleted transplantation in children. TCRdb independently ran MiXCR on the PCR reads; one entry per CDR3 protein. The data contain 500,000 to 600,000 distinct CDR3 sequences, about a sixth of them singletons. Specimen: PBMCs from the stem cell graft donor, collected from the stem cell graft. The receptors originated from a human donor who donated a stem cell graft to a child with acute lymphoblastic leukemia. Both conserved end residues are part of each CDR3. A D gene is named only where the DNA matches it firmly. Expanded clones are given a class, and other clones once, few, many or no size at all.

once	TRBV3-1	TRBJ2-6	-	TGTGCCAGCAGCCAAGAAAATGTGTGGGCTGGGGCCAACGTCCTGACTTTC	CASSQENVWAGANVLTF
-	TRBV3-1	TRBJ2-7	-	TGTGCCAGCAGCCAAGAAGGACTCAGGGGAACCTACGAGCAGTACTTC	CASSQEGLRGTYEQYF
many	TRBV5-1	TRBJ2-2	TRBD2	TGCGCCAGCAGCTCGCTTAGCGGGGGGAACACCGGGGAGCTGTTTTTT	CASSSLSGGNTGELFF
-	TRBV27	TRBJ2-1	-	TGTGCCAGCATAAAAACCACGGGACTCCGGAATGAGCAGTTCTTC	CASIKTTGLRNEQFF
few	TRBV18	TRBJ1-1	TRBD1	TGTGCCAGCTCACCATCCAGGGGGCAACGGAACACTGAAGCTTTCTTT	CASSPSRGQRNTEAFF
few	TRBV5-1	TRBJ1-1	TRBD1	TGCGCCAGCAAGAAGGGGGCGGTGAACACTGAAGCTTTCTTT	CASKKGAVNTEAFF
few	TRBV27	TRBJ1-2	-	TGTGCCAGCAGTCCTTACACAGGGTTTGTCTATGGCTACACCTTC	CASSPYTGFVYGYTF
-	TRBV21-1	TRBJ2-1	-	TGTGCCAGCAGCAAAGTCCGACTAGCGGGAGTTGAGCAGTTCTTC	CASSKVRLAGVEQFF
few	TRBV11-2	TRBJ2-5	TRBD2	TGTGCCAGCAGCTTAGAAGGGAGGGACTGGGAGACCCAGTACTTC	CASSLEGRDWETQYF
-	TRBV19	TRBJ2-4	-	TGTGCCAGTAGTGATCCAGGGCTCTTC	CASSDPGLF
-	TRBV23-1	TRBJ2-7	-	TGCGCCAGCAGTCACCACCGGGACGGACCCTCCTACGAGCAGTACTTC	CASSHHRDGPSYEQYF
few	TRBV7-9	TRBJ2-7	-	TGTGCCAGCAGCTTATCCCAACCCTACAGGGAACAGTACTTC	CASSLSQPYREQYF
few	TRBV27	TRBJ2-7	TRBD1	TGTGCCAGCAGTTCTCGAACAGGGGAAAAGGGCTACGAGCAGTACTTC	CASSSRTGEKGYEQYF
-	TRBV5-1	TRBJ2-5	-	TGCGCCAGCAGCTTGGTGACAGAGCAAGAGACCCAGTACTTC	CASSLVTEQETQYF
many	TRBV7-6	TRBJ2-1	TRBD2	TGTGCCAGCAGCTTAAAGCAAGCGGGAGCGGACAATGAGCAGTTCTTC	CASSLKQAGADNEQFF
few	TRBV7-8	TRBJ2-1	-	TGTGCCAGCAGGAAGACCCTTTTGACACCCGGCAATGAGCAGTTCTTC	CASRKTLLTPGNEQFF